A single sample gave rise to the 32 T cell receptor beta chains below, sequenced in a study of shared clonotypes between healthy human individuals (dated by TCRdb to 2020 to 2022). Libraries were built with the immunoSEQ multiplex PCR assay. TCRdb carries this immuneACCESS record with in-frame sequences only. Its versions omit some clonotypes, under half of them owing to an unresolved V gene in the studies checked, with the rest unexplained. Across this sample there are under 1 million clones, with roughly 92% seen only once. Less than 25% of the sample rests with the top ten. CD8 naive samples consisted of CD45RO-negative cells that were positively selected for CCR7, yielding a CD45RA+CCR7+ population without TemRA cells. Sequences were obtained from naive CD8+ T cells sorted from blood. The cell subset or site label, as the study defines it: CD45RA+CCR7+. The receptors come from a man younger than 45 in good health.

This sequence joins TRBV25-1 and TRBJ2-3; no reliable D call. The CDR3 covers 14 residues. In germline, CDR1 is MGHDK, CDR2 SYGVNS. The V end was cut by 2 bases, the J end by 1 base, with 7 bases between. The chain's CDR3 is CASSEVERTDTQYF. The CDR3 nucleotides are TGTGCCAGCAGTGAAGTCGAGCGCACAGATACGCAGTATTTT.

The chain combines TRBV15 with TRBJ2-3, with a weak D call TRBD2 (6 bases). Germline CDR1 and CDR2: LNHNV and YYDKDF (reference sequence). The CDR3 extends over 14 amino acids. The V end lost 6 bases, the J end lost 4 bases, and 14 bases lay between the germline ends. CDR3 nucleotides: TGTGCCACCAGGGGGGGAATGTTTGCAGATACGCAGTATTTT. Its protein is CATRGGMFADTQYF.

Points on this clone: The sample holds other DNA sequences that translate to the same CDR3. This chain joins TRBV27 and TRBJ2-7; D uncertain. Trimming cost V 6 bases and J 0 bases, with 6 bases left between them. The CDR3 loop spans 12 amino acids. Germline-derived CDR1 and CDR2 are MNHEY and SMNVEV (reference sequence). The CDR3 DNA reads TGTGCCAGCAGCCCAAGCTCCTACGAGCAGTACTTC. It specifies CASSPSSYEQYF.

The chain joins TRBV29-1 to TRBJ2-1, with D perhaps assigned TRBD1 or TRBD2 (5 bases each). Germline lookup yields CDR1 SQVTM and CDR2 ANQGSEA. This CDR3 has 14 amino acids. The V and J ends lost 4 bases and 3 bases respectively, with 13 bases between them. The CDR3 bases are TGCAGCGTTGTCCCCAGGGACGGCTACAATGAGCAGTTCTTC. Translating it yields CSVVPRDGYNEQFF.

J is TRBJ2-1 and V is TRBV9, with 10 positions matching TRBD2. V lost 0 bases and J lost 6; bases outside the gene matches: 9. From germline, CDR1 is SGDLS and CDR2 YYNGEE. This CDR3 is built from 17 residues. In DNA form, the CDR3 reads TGTGCCAGCAGCGTAGCTTCGCTAGCGGGAGTGTCCAATGAGCAGTTCTTC. This encodes CASSVASLAGVSNEQFF. Based on the CDR3 plus reference TRBV9 and TRBJ2-1, the full variable domain is DSGVTQTPKHLITATGQRVTLRCSPRSGDLSVYWYQQSLDQGLQFLIQYYNGEERAKGNILERFSAQQFPDLHSELNLSSLELGDSALYFCASSVASLAGVSNEQFFGPGTRLTVL.

Concerning this clone itself: The sample holds other DNA sequences that translate to the same CDR3. The V and J genes are TRBV28 and TRBJ2-7; no clear D. Germline V gene data show CDR1 as MDHEN and CDR2 as SYDVKM. The CDR3 covers 12 residues. Deletions cut 6 bases from V and 2 bases from J, with 8 bases between. The CDR3 bases are TGTGCCAGCAGCCCGCCCACCTACGAGCAGTACTTC. It translates to CASSPPTYEQYF.

The V gene is TRBV4-1, the J gene TRBJ2-4; 9 bases align to TRBD1. The V segment lost 0 bases and the J segment 9 bases; nucleotides outside the gene matches: 3. CDR1 is MGHRA, CDR2 YSYEKL, per germline. This CDR3 has 14 residues. This CDR3 is CASSQEMTGGIQYF. The CDR3 nucleotides read TGCGCCAGCAGCCAAGAAATGACAGGGGGCATTCAGTACTTC.

The J gene is TRBJ1-5, the V gene TRBV5-6, with D maybe TRBD1 (6 bases). CDR1 is SGHDT and CDR2 is YYEEEE in the germline V gene. The CDR3 contains 12 residues. The V and J ends lost 2 bases and 7 bases respectively, with 7 bases between them. The CDR3 DNA reads as TGTGCCAGCAGCTTTGGGGGCCAGCCCCAGCATTTT. This gives the protein CASSFGGQPQHF. Supplemented by reference TRBV5-6 and TRBJ1-5, the full variable domain reads DAGVTQSPTHLIKTRGQQVTLRCSPKSGHDTVSWYQQALGQGPQFIFQYYEEEERQRGNFPDRFSGHQFPNYSSELNVNALLLGDSALYLCASSFGGQPQHFGDGTRLSIL.

The rearrangement links TRBV7-9 to TRBJ1-5; 8 bases match TRBD1. Germline V gene sequence: CDR1 SEHNR, CDR2 FQNEAQ (reference sequence). V gave up 5 bases and J gave up 4 bases; unmatched junction bases: 7. CDR3 length equals 15 residues. The CDR3 is CASSETGGRNQPQHF. Written as DNA, the CDR3 is TGTGCCAGCAGCGAAACAGGGGGGAGAAATCAGCCCCAGCATTTT.

This rearrangement joins TRBV2 to TRBJ2-7; no reliable D call. This CDR3 is built from 11 residues. CDR1 SNHLY and CDR2 FYNNEI come from the germline V gene. V gave up 5 bases and J gave up 7 bases, with 9 bases separating them. The CDR3 DNA reads TGTGCCAGCAGTTCCGTAGGAGAGCAGTACTTC. It yields the protein CASSSVGEQYF.

A single count supports this clone. The chain links TRBV19 to TRBJ2-7, with 8 nucleotides matching TRBD2. The V gene end was trimmed by 2 bases and the J gene end by 4 bases; junction bases not matched to a gene: 7. Germline V gene data show CDR1 as LNHDA and CDR2 as SQIVND (reference sequence). The CDR3 sequence is 15 residues long. The CDR3 loop is CASSISAGRDYEQYF. The CDR3 bases are TGTGCCAGTAGTATATCTGCCGGGAGGGATTACGAGCAGTACTTC.

V and J are TRBV7-2 and TRBJ2-7; D unresolved. The germline V gene encodes CDR1 SGHTA and CDR2 FQGNSA. CDR3 size: 16 residues. V dropped 5 bases and J dropped 0 bases, with 17 bases sitting between them. In DNA, the CDR3 is TGTGCCAGCAGCCCGCTGGGCGATCGGGCCTCCTACGAGCAGTACTTC. Its protein product is CASSPLGDRASYEQYF.

As regards this clone: This specimen includes other DNA sequences encoding the same CDR3. V is TRBV29-1 and J is TRBJ2-3; 7 nucleotides agree with TRBD1. Trimming removed 0 bases from V and 0 bases from J; junction bases left unmatched: 3. The CDR3 loop spans 15 amino acids. Germline V gives CDR1 SQVTM, CDR2 ANQGSEA. The chain's CDR3 is CSVEDRGGSTDTQYF. For the CDR3, the DNA is TGCAGCGTTGAAGATCGAGGGGGCAGCACAGATACGCAGTATTTT.

The genes are TRBV9 and TRBJ1-3, with D unclear. The V gene's germline CDR1 is SGDLS and CDR2 YYNGEE. CDR3 length: 15 amino acids. Trimming cost V 0 bases and J 0 bases, with 7 bases left between them. The chain's CDR3 is CASSVDRNSGNTIYF. In nucleotides, the CDR3 is TGTGCCAGCAGCGTAGACAGAAACTCTGGAAACACCATATATTTT.

This rearrangement joins TRBV7-9 to TRBJ2-7; D call uncertain. V lost 5 bases and J 6 bases, leaving 8 bases between the germline ends. Germline CDR1 reads SEHNR; CDR2 reads FQNEAQ (reference sequence). This CDR3 has 11 amino acids. The CDR3 DNA follows: TGTGCCAGCAGCCCATTGACCGAGCAGTACTTC. Its protein product is CASSPLTEQYF.

V is TRBV6-6 and J is TRBJ1-2, with a weak D call TRBD1 (6 bases). The CDR3 spans 14 residues. The germline V and J ends were trimmed by 7 bases and 5 bases, with 17 bases remaining between them. The germline V gene has CDR1 MNHNY and CDR2 SVGAGI (reference sequence). The CDR3 is CASTGGGLGYGYTF. The CDR3 DNA follows: TGTGCCAGCACCGGAGGGGGGCTTGGGTATGGCTACACCTTC.

The chain recombines TRBV27 with TRBJ2-7, with 7 bases lining up with TRBD2. In germline, CDR1 is MNHEY, CDR2 SMNVEV (reference sequence). The CDR3 extends over 15 amino acids. Unmatched junction bases numbered 10, after V lost 3 bases and J lost 5 bases. DNA for the CDR3: TGTGCCAGCAGTTTGAGTAGCGGGTTATTCCACGAGCAGTACTTC. It yields the protein CASSLSSGLFHEQYF.

V and J are TRBV7-9 and TRBJ2-7; D unresolved. With 1 base removed from V and 5 bases from J, the gap between germline ends came to 6 bases. Germline-derived CDR1 and CDR2 are SEHNR and FQNEAQ (reference sequence). CDR3 length equals 12 residues. The CDR3 sequence: CASSLVLNEQYF. The CDR3, as DNA: TGTGCCAGCAGCTTAGTATTAAACGAGCAGTACTTC.

CDR3 DNA: TGCGCCAGCAGCCAAGGGATTCGAAACGAGCAGTACTTC. Its translation is CASSQGIRNEQYF. The chain uses TRBV4-1 and TRBJ2-7; D unresolved. Germline lookup yields CDR1 MGHRA and CDR2 YSYEKL. The CDR3 is 13 residues long. V was cut by 1 base and J by 5 bases, with 9 bases left in between.

This clone was seen only a few times. The chain links TRBV27 to TRBJ2-2; a possible D gene is TRBD1 (6 bases). The CDR3 totals 14 residues. Trimming removed 5 bases at V and 4 bases at J, with 11 bases between. Germline V CDR1 and CDR2: MNHEY, SMNVEV (reference sequence). This CDR3 reads CASSPGHLTGELFF. In DNA form, the CDR3 reads TGTGCCAGCAGTCCGGGACACCTCACCGGGGAGCTGTTTTTT.

J is TRBJ2-7 and V is TRBV6-5; possibly TRBD1 or TRBD2 for D (5 bases each). CDR3 length equals 13 residues. Deletions cut 6 bases from V and 1 base from J, with 10 bases between. Germline assignment: CDR1 MNHEY and CDR2 SVGAGI. The CDR3 protein is CASSTGLSYEQYF. In DNA, the CDR3 is TGTGCCAGCAGCACGGGGCTGTCCTACGAGCAGTACTTC.

The rearrangement joins TRBV4-3 to TRBJ2-3; no reliable D call. V was shortened by 4 bases and J by 2 bases, with 7 bases between the two germline ends. Germline CDR1 and CDR2: LGHNA and YSLEER. This CDR3 is 13 amino acids long. CDR3 nucleotides: TGCGCCAGCAGCCTAACAACCACAGATACGCAGTATTTT. Its translation is CASSLTTTDTQYF.

The chain employs TRBV5-1 and TRBJ2-5; D uncertain. CDR1 is SGHRS, CDR2 YFSETQ, per germline. V was clipped by 5 bases and J by 3 bases, with 8 bases between them. CDR3 size: 12 residues. The CDR3 protein is CASRGLKETQYF. The CDR3 DNA reads as TGCGCCAGCAGGGGTCTAAAAGAGACCCAGTACTTC.

The rearrangement uses TRBV28 and TRBJ1-5; D uncertain. The germline gives CDR1 MDHEN, CDR2 SYDVKM. CDR3 size: 14 residues. Trimming took 2 bases from V and 6 from J, leaving 11 bases between them. The CDR3 protein is CASSLHRSSQPQHF. The DNA for the CDR3 is TGTGCCAGCAGTTTACACCGGTCGAGTCAGCCCCAGCATTTT. Full variable domain (missing parts from reference TRBV28 and TRBJ1-5): DVKVTQSSRYLVKRTGEKVFLECVQDMDHENMFWYRQDPGLGLRLIYFSYDVKMKEKGDIPEGYSVSREKKERFSLILESASTNQTSMYLCASSLHRSSQPQHFGDGTRLSIL.

This chain uses TRBV29-1 with TRBJ2-7; 7 nucleotides line up with TRBD2. This CDR3 comprises 14 residues. Germline lookup yields CDR1 SQVTM and CDR2 ANQGSEA. Trimming removed 2 bases from V and 3 bases from J; junction bases left unmatched: 7. CDR3 nucleotides: TGCAGCGTTGAAAGCGCGGGGGAGGACTACGAGCAGTACTTC. Encoded protein: CSVESAGEDYEQYF.

Details on this clone: Other DNA sequences in this sample translate to the same CDR3. The chain uses TRBV11-2 and TRBJ2-7; 8 bases fit TRBD2. Looked up from germline, CDR1 is SGHAT and CDR2 is FQNNGV. Trimming took 1 base from V and 2 from J; bases not matched to a gene: 1. The CDR3 sequence is 14 residues long. CDR3 nucleotides: TGTGCCAGCAGCTTAGGACTAGCGCCCTACGAGCAGTACTTC. It translates to CASSLGLAPYEQYF. The full variable domain, with the rest looked up from reference TRBV11-2 and TRBJ2-7, is EAGVAQSPRYKIIEKRQSVAFWCNPISGHATLYWYQQILGQGPKLLIQFQNNGVVDDSQLPKDRFSAERLKGVDSTLKIQPAKLEDSAVYLCASSLGLAPYEQYFGPGTRLTVT.

The chain links TRBV9 to TRBJ2-5, with 10 nucleotides matching TRBD1. CDR3 length: 16 residues. The V gene end was trimmed by 1 base and the J gene end by 4 bases; junction bases not matched to a gene: 7. In germline, CDR1 is SGDLS, CDR2 YYNGEE. The CDR3, as DNA: TGTGCCAGCAGCGTAACCGGGACAGGGGCTGGAGAGACCCAGTACTTC. Translated, it gives CASSVTGTGAGETQYF.

The V and J genes are TRBV6-5 and TRBJ2-7, with D unresolved. The CDR3 is 11 residues long. Germline V gives CDR1 MNHEY, CDR2 SVGAGI. The CDR3 region has the DNA TGTGTCGTTGAGGTACCGAACGAGCAGTACTTC. This sequence encodes CVVEVPNEQYF.

This chain links TRBV9 with TRBJ1-4; D call uncertain. The CDR3 runs to 15 residues. Per germline, CDR1 SGDLS and CDR2 YYNGEE. V gave up 0 bases and J gave up 3 bases, with 9 bases separating them. For the CDR3, the DNA is TGTGCCAGCAGCGTAGGAGGGTTACCTAATGAAAAACTGTTTTTT. It translates to CASSVGGLPNEKLFF.

This chain connects TRBV28 to TRBJ2-1; TRBD1 matches at 9 bases. CDR1 is MDHEN, CDR2 SYDVKM, per germline. The V gene end was trimmed by 3 bases and the J gene end by 4 bases; junction bases not matched to a gene: 10. The CDR3 is made up of 17 amino acids. CDR3 sequence reads: CASSFYGTGNSYNEQFF. CDR3 nucleotides: TGTGCCAGCAGTTTTTACGGGACAGGGAATAGTTACAATGAGCAGTTCTTC.

This chain links TRBV5-1 with TRBJ2-5; 7 bases are shared with TRBD1. The CDR3 consists of 15 residues. J lost 2 bases, V lost 0 bases, and 4 bases had no gene match. Per the germline V gene, CDR1 is SGHRS and CDR2 is YFSETQ. The CDR3 is CASSLEGARQETQYF. CDR3 DNA sequence: TGCGCCAGCAGCTTGGAGGGGGCGAGGCAAGAGACCCAGTACTTC.

This chain links TRBV19 with TRBJ2-1, with a tentative D call TRBD1 (6 bases). Trimming pared 4 bases from V and 6 bases from J, leaving 16 bases between. The CDR3 has 15 amino acids. CDR1 and CDR2 from the germline V gene are LNHDA and SQIVND (reference sequence). CDR3 nucleotide sequence: TGTGCCAGTAGTAACACCTTAACAGGGCTCAATGAGCAGTTCTTC. This codes for CASSNTLTGLNEQFF.